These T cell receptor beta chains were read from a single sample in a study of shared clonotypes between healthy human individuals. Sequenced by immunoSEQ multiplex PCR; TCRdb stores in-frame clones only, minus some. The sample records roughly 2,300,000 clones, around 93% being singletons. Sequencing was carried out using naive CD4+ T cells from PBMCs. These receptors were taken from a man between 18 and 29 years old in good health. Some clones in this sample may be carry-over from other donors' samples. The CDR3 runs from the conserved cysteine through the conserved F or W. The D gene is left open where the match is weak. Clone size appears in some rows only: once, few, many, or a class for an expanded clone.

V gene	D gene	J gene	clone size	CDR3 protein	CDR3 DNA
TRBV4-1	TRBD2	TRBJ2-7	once	CASSQASGRASLEQYF	TGCGCCAGCAGCCAGGCTAGCGGGAGGGCCTCTCTCGAGCAGTACTTC
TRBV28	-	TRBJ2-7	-	CASPASYEQYF	TGTGCCAGCCCAGCCTCCTACGAGCAGTACTTC
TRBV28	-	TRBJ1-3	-	CASSSPGQYPRSGNTIYF	TGTGCCAGCAGTTCCCCGGGACAATATCCCAGGTCTGGAAACACCATATATTTT
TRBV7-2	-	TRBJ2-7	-	CAGKPLRGSYEQYF	TGTGCCGGAAAGCCCCTTAGAGGGAGCTACGAGCAGTACTTC
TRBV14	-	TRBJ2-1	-	CASSRGTGPYNEQFF	TGTGCCAGCAGCCGAGGGACTGGCCCTTACAATGAGCAGTTCTTC
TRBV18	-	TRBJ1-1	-	CASSPRTSENTEAFF	TGTGCCAGCTCACCCCGGACCAGCGAGAACACTGAAGCTTTCTTT
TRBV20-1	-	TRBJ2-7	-	CSARGNYEQYF	TGCAGTGCTAGAGGGAACTACGAGCAGTACTTC
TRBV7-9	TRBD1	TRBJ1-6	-	CASSSQGDSPLHF	TGTGCCAGCAGCTCCCAGGGGGATTCACCCCTCCACTTT
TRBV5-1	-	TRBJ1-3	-	CASSLAGHPGNTIYF	TGCGCCAGCAGCTTGGCGGGTCATCCTGGAAACACCATATATTTT
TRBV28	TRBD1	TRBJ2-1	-	CASRSTGGLPYNEQFF	TGTGCCAGCAGATCGACAGGGGGCTTGCCCTACAATGAGCAGTTCTTC
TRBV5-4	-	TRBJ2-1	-	CASSQGLSSYNEQFF	TGTGCCAGCAGCCAGGGACTTTCTTCCTACAATGAGCAGTTCTTC
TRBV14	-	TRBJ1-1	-	CASSQGGVGTEAFF	TGTGCCAGCAGCCAGGGGGGTGTAGGGACTGAAGCTTTCTTT
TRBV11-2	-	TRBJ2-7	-	CASSLGQLYEQYF	TGTGCCAGCAGCTTAGGGCAGCTCTACGAGCAGTACTTC
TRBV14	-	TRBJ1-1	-	CASSQIRVPFTEAFF	TGTGCCAGCAGCCAAATAAGGGTACCGTTCACTGAAGCTTTCTTT
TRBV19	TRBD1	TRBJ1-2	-	CASRDRVNYGYTF	TGTGCCAGTAGGGACAGGGTCAACTATGGCTACACCTTC
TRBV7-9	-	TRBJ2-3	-	CASSSTLGDTQYF	TGTGCCAGCAGCTCAACTCTAGGGGATACGCAGTATTTT
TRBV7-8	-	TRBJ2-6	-	CASSARDPHTGANVLTF	TGTGCCAGCAGCGCCCGGGATCCTCACACTGGGGCCAACGTCCTGACTTTC
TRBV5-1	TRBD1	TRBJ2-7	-	CASSRTGGLYEQYF	TGCGCCAGCAGCCGGACAGGGGGCTTATACGAGCAGTACTTC
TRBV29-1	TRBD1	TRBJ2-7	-	CSVAGGHEQYF	TGCAGCGTGGCAGGGGGCCACGAGCAGTACTTC
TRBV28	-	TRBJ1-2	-	CASSPTVGGYTF	TGTGCCAGCAGCCCCACTGTGGGAGGCTACACCTTC